A selection of T cell receptor beta chains follows, all from one sample in a study of T cells expressing NK-cell markers. TCRdb re-called the 5' RACE reads and gives one entry per CDR3 protein, without DNA. This sample's table has 400,000 to 450,000 distinct CDR3 sequences. Sequencing used blood T cells: a sorted CD56 or NKG2C T cell subset, CD4+ or CD8+ T cells, or bulk PBMC T cells (not recorded which). These receptor sequences come from a woman between 18 and 70 years old in good health. Each CDR3 is given with its conserved first and last residue. The order of the fields is J gene, V gene, CDR3 protein.

>TRBJ2-5|TRBV11-2
CASSLRGSGLAGDRQETQYF
>TRBJ2-1|TRBV7-8
CASRGRFRNEQFF
>TRBJ1-1|TRBV12-3/TRBV12-4
CASRLVAYTEAFF
>TRBJ2-7|TRBV20-1
CSAFRDRSYEQYF
>TRBJ2-1|TRBV20-1
CSARASGGSSYNEQFF
>TRBJ2-7|TRBV7-2
CASSERTSGRYEQYF
>TRBJ2-1|TRBV5-1
CASSEISGSVVNEQFF
>TRBJ1-4|TRBV27
CASGVTNEKLFF
>TRBJ1-2|TRBV20-1
CSASGGRAPYGYTF
>TRBJ2-5|TRBV20-1
CSARWGTGETQYF
>TRBJ2-3|TRBV24-1
CATSDPAGRPDTQYF
>TRBJ2-3|TRBV11-2
CASTLTSGVPTDTQYF
>TRBJ2-5|TRBV7-2
CASSLIGEGAWETQYF
>TRBJ2-2|TRBV12-3/TRBV12-4
CASTPLGTGELFF
>TRBJ2-2|TRBV19
CASSRGGTNTGELFF
>TRBJ2-5|TRBV5-1
CASSFSTGGTETQYF
>TRBJ1-1|TRBV6-2/TRBV6-3
CASSGASYTEAFF
>TRBJ2-7|TRBV27
CASSLVSTAYEQYF
>TRBJ2-2|TRBV5-1
CASSFRQGANTGELFF
>TRBJ2-5|TRBV5-6
CASSFSMGGWETQYF
>TRBJ2-7|TRBV12-5
CAVSEKADYEQYF
>TRBJ2-3|TRBV7-6
CASSSNGGVDTQYF
>TRBJ2-1|TRBV6-2/TRBV6-3
CASSLQGSGIYNEQFF
>TRBJ2-2|TRBV5-1
CASSLGLATSGELFF
>TRBJ2-1|TRBV9
CASSDPGLAEPRHNEQFF
>TRBJ2-3|TRBV7-9
CASSLVDRRGPTDTQYF
>TRBJ2-3|TRBV5-1
CASSKGQTPSGTDTQYF
>TRBJ2-2|TRBV30
CAWSVLGPHTGELFF
>TRBJ2-5|TRBV4-3
CASSHTSGSGETQYF
>TRBJ2-1|TRBV5-1
CASSLTGLSYNEQFF
>TRBJ2-2|TRBV7-2
CASSSVVSGGGELFF
>TRBJ1-1|TRBV5-1
CASSLARGGGTEAFF
>TRBJ2-7|TRBV6-2/TRBV6-3
CASSSTRAYEQYF
>TRBJ2-3|TRBV7-2
CASSPGIFRDTQYF
>TRBJ2-5|TRBV5-5
CASSFRQDWTETQYF
>TRBJ2-7|TRBV28
CASRDSYEQYF
>TRBJ2-7|TRBV20-1
CSARSGQGYEQYF
>TRBJ1-2|TRBV12-3/TRBV12-4
CASSLIAEGQSYGYTF
>TRBJ1-4|TRBV4-1
CASSPRWTGGEKLFF
>TRBJ2-7|TRBV28
CASRAATGEVDEQYF
>TRBJ2-1|TRBV2
CASSEPSGTKYYNEQFF
>TRBJ2-7|TRBV12-3/TRBV12-4
CASSLGIAGTVQYF
>TRBJ1-4|TRBV7-9
CASSLGTNEKLFF
>TRBJ2-3|TRBV7-2
CASSLIFADTQYF
>TRBJ1-2|TRBV7-2
CASSQGGQGVNYGYTF
>TRBJ1-5|TRBV20-1
CSAIDRVKGNQPQHF
>TRBJ2-1|TRBV7-9
CASKGTSGGSSYNEQFF
>TRBJ2-3|TRBV13
CASSSSSWASGALTGTDTQYF
>TRBJ2-7|TRBV20-1
CSARTGTGANEQYF